These T cell receptor beta chains were read from a single sample in a study of Ad26.COV2.S vaccination and SARS-CoV-2 variants. Sequenced by immunoSEQ multiplex PCR; TCRdb stores in-frame clones only, minus some. The sample carries 350,000 to 500,000 clones, around 90% recorded once. The input for sequencing was peripheral blood, taken in a trial of Ad26.COV2.S vaccine versus placebo. The receptors stem from a person between 18 and 59 years old who received the Ad26.COV2.S COVID-19 vaccine or a placebo. Both conserved end residues are trimmed from each CDR3. Rows may omit the clone size; those that give it use once, few, many or a size class.

NA | TRBJ1-1 | TRBV25-1 | ASSARTAIFEAF
NA | TRBJ2-2 | TRBV11-3 | ASSDKQGAGELF
NA | TRBJ2-2 | TRBV5-1 | ASSWQSTGELF
few | TRBJ2-3 | TRBV5-8 | ASSLSGRYSDTQY
once | TRBJ1-1 | TRBV12-3/TRBV12-4 | ASRVVGGTEAF
NA | TRBJ1-3 | TRBV5-1 | ASSQTGLGNTIY
NA | TRBJ2-1 | TRBV5-5 | ASSDAGTGYNEQF
NA | TRBJ1-1 | TRBV6-6 | ASSHGTGGTEAF
NA | TRBJ2-5 | TRBV3-1/TRBV3-2 | ASSQAGTNQETQY
NA | TRBJ2-3 | TRBV7-9 | ASSLASLTTDTQY
NA | TRBJ1-2 | TRBV21-1 | ASSLRDRGGPNYGYT
once | TRBJ2-3 | TRBV19 | ASSKGPEGHTQY
NA | TRBJ1-2 | TRBV30 | AWSVRGGFNYGYT
once | TRBJ1-2 | TRBV5-4 | ASSSHGAGGYGYT
NA | TRBJ2-1 | TRBV18 | ASSREGVQF
NA | TRBJ1-6 | TRBV4-1 | ASSYSTTEVHSPLH
NA | TRBJ1-3 | TRBV11-2 | ASSLGQGLENTIY
NA | TRBJ2-7 | TRBV7-6 | ASSLNSGNYEQY